This is a list of T cell receptor beta chains from one sample in a study of cytomegalovirus exposure and HLA in healthy donors. Produced via immunoSEQ multiplex PCR; TCRdb's table is partial and in-frame only. In the table there are around 80,000 clones, approximately 67% of which are singletons. Sequenced sample: PBMCs. The receptors stem from a male donor in good health and CMV-seropositive. The CDR3 runs from the conserved cysteine through the conserved F or W. The order of the fields is D gene, V gene, clone size, J gene, CDR3 protein, CDR3 DNA. A D gene is named only where the DNA matches it firmly. Clone size, where shown, is once, few, many, or a class for clones that have expanded.

D gene: NA; V gene: TRBV30; clone size: few; J gene: TRBJ1-1; CDR3 protein: CAWVRDPNTEAFF; CDR3 DNA: TGTGCCTGGGTCCGGGATCCAAACACTGAAGCTTTCTTT
D gene: NA; V gene: TRBV19; clone size: NA; J gene: TRBJ1-5; CDR3 protein: CASSIASGNQPQHF; CDR3 DNA: TGTGCCAGTAGTATAGCGTCAGGGAATCAGCCCCAGCATTTT
D gene: TRBD1; V gene: TRBV6-1; clone size: NA; J gene: TRBJ2-7; CDR3 protein: CASSPGQGVREQYF; CDR3 DNA: TGTGCCAGCAGCCCGGGACAGGGGGTTAGGGAGCAGTACTTC
D gene: TRBD2; V gene: TRBV6-4; clone size: NA; J gene: TRBJ2-3; CDR3 protein: CASSTSGTTDTQYF; CDR3 DNA: TGTGCCAGCAGCACTAGCGGGACCACAGATACGCAGTATTTT
D gene: TRBD1; V gene: TRBV5-6; clone size: NA; J gene: TRBJ2-7; CDR3 protein: CASSLPRTGSVGYEQYF; CDR3 DNA: TGTGCCAGCAGCTTGCCCCGGACAGGTTCTGTCGGCTACGAGCAGTACTTC
D gene: NA; V gene: TRBV9; clone size: once; J gene: TRBJ2-3; CDR3 protein: CASSPAPRGTDTQYF; CDR3 DNA: TGTGCCAGCAGCCCTGCGCCTAGAGGGACAGATACGCAGTATTTT
D gene: TRBD2; V gene: TRBV23-1; clone size: few; J gene: TRBJ2-7; CDR3 protein: CASSLASGAPLYEQYF; CDR3 DNA: TGCGCCAGCAGCCTCGCTAGCGGGGCCCCCCTCTACGAGCAGTACTTC
D gene: NA; V gene: TRBV5-8; clone size: NA; J gene: TRBJ1-6; CDR3 protein: CASSSRGPNSPLHF; CDR3 DNA: TGTGCCAGCAGCTCTAGGGGCCCTAATTCACCCCTCCACTTT
D gene: NA; V gene: TRBV9; clone size: NA; J gene: TRBJ2-3; CDR3 protein: CASSVSFAGGTQYF; CDR3 DNA: TGTGCCAGCAGCGTATCATTTGCGGGTGGTACGCAGTATTTT
D gene: NA; V gene: TRBV25-1; clone size: NA; J gene: TRBJ1-2; CDR3 protein: CASSDAAGGPFAYGYTF; CDR3 DNA: TGTGCCAGCAGTGATGCGGCAGGCGGGCCGTTCGCATATGGCTACACCTTC
D gene: TRBD1; V gene: TRBV2; clone size: NA; J gene: TRBJ2-2; CDR3 protein: CASSSDRRNTGELFF; CDR3 DNA: TGTGCCAGCAGTTCGGACAGGAGAAACACCGGGGAGCTGTTTTTT
D gene: NA; V gene: TRBV19; clone size: NA; J gene: TRBJ1-5; CDR3 protein: CASSPGGNQPQHF; CDR3 DNA: TGTGCCAGTAGTCCGGGGGGCAATCAGCCCCAGCATTTT
D gene: TRBD1; V gene: TRBV5-1; clone size: few; J gene: TRBJ2-5; CDR3 protein: CASSPDGQGQATQYF; CDR3 DNA: TGCGCCAGCAGCCCCGATGGACAGGGGCAGGCGACCCAGTACTTC
D gene: TRBD2; V gene: TRBV7-9; clone size: once; J gene: TRBJ2-1; CDR3 protein: CASSLGAGGLNEQFF; CDR3 DNA: TGTGCCAGCAGCTTAGGAGCGGGAGGGCTCAATGAGCAGTTCTTC
D gene: NA; V gene: TRBV28; clone size: NA; J gene: TRBJ1-2; CDR3 protein: CASRGTRRAYGYTF; CDR3 DNA: TGTGCCAGCAGGGGGACCCGGAGGGCCTATGGCTACACCTTC
D gene: TRBD1; V gene: TRBV9; clone size: few; J gene: TRBJ2-3; CDR3 protein: CASSVGPNRGSTDTQYF; CDR3 DNA: TGTGCCAGCAGCGTAGGCCCTAACAGGGGAAGCACAGATACGCAGTATTTT
D gene: NA; V gene: TRBV6-1; clone size: NA; J gene: TRBJ2-1; CDR3 protein: CASSEAGGPQFF; CDR3 DNA: TGTGCCAGCAGTGAAGCGGGGGGGCCTCAGTTCTTC
D gene: NA; V gene: TRBV7-2; clone size: NA; J gene: TRBJ1-1; CDR3 protein: CASSLWGGGYTEAFF; CDR3 DNA: TGTGCCAGCAGCTTATGGGGTGGGGGGTACACTGAAGCTTTCTTT